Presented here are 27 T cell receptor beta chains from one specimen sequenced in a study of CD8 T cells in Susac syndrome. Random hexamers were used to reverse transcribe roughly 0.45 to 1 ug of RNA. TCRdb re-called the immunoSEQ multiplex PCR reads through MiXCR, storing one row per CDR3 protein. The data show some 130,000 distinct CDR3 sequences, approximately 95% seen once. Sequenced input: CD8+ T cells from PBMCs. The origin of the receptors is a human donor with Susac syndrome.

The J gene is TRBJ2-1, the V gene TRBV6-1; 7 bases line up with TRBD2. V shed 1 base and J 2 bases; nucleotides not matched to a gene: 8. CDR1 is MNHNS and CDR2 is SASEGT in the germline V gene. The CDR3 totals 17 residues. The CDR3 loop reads CASSEDWRERAYNEQFF. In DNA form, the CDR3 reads TGTGCCAGCAGTGAAGATTGGCGGGAGAGGGCCTACAATGAGCAGTTCTTC.

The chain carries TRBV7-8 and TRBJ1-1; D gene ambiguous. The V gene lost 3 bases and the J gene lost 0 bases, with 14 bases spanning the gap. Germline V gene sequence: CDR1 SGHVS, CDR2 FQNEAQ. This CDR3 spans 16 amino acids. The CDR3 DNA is TGTGCCAGCAGCTTTTTTAGGCCAGGCCTGAACACTGAAGCTTTCTTT. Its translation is CASSFFRPGLNTEAFF. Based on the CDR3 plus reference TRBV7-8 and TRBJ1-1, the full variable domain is GAGVSQSPRYKVAKRGQDVALRCDPISGHVSLFWYQQALGQGPEFLTYFQNEAQLDKSGLPSDRFFAERPEGSVSTLKIQRTQQEDSAVYLCASSFFRPGLNTEAFFGQGTRLTVV.

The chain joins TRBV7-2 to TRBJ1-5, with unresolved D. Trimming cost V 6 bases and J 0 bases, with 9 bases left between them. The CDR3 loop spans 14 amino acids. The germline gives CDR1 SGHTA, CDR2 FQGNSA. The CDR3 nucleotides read TGTGCCAGCAGGAGGGAAGTTAGCAATCAGCCCCAGCATTTT. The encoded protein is CASRREVSNQPQHF.

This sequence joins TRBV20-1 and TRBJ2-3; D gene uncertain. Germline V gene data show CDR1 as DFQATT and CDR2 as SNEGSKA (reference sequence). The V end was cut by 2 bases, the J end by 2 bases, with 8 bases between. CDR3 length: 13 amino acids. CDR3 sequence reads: CSARPLSTDTQYF. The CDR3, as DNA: TGCAGTGCTAGACCCCTCTCCACAGATACGCAGTATTTT.

The CDR3 reads CASWNLSGELFF. The CDR3 DNA sequence: TGTGCCAGCTGGAACCTCTCCGGGGAGCTGTTTTTT. This sequence joins TRBV7-8 and TRBJ2-2; D call uncertain. V lost 8 bases and J 6 bases, leaving 10 bases between the germline ends. CDR1 and CDR2 (germline): SGHVS, FQNEAQ. This CDR3 is 12 amino acids long.

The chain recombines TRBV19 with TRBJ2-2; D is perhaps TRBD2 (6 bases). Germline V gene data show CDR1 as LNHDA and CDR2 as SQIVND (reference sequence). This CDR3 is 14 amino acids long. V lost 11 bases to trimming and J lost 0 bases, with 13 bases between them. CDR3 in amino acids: CAGPAGTNTGELFF. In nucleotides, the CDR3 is TGTGCCGGGCCCGCGGGGACGAACACCGGGGAGCTGTTTTTT.

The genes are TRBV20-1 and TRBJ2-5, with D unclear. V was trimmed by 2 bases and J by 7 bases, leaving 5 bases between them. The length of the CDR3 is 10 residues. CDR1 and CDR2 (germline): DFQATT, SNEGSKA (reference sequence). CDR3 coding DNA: TGCAGTGCTAGATCGGGGACCCAGTACTTC. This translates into CSARSGTQYF.

The CDR3 region is CASSPWDSNQPQHF. CDR3 bases: TGTGCCAGCAGCCCATGGGATAGCAATCAGCCCCAGCATTTT. The gene calls are TRBV9 and TRBJ1-5, with D unclear. CDR1 and CDR2 (germline): SGDLS, YYNGEE. V lost 4 bases to trimming and J lost 0 bases, with 8 bases between them. CDR3 size: 14 residues.

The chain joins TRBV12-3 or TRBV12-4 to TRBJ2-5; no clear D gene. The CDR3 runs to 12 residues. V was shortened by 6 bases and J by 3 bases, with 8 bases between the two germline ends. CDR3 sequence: CASRSTEETQYF. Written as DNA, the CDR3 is TGTGCCAGCAGGAGCACGGAAGAGACCCAGTACTTC.

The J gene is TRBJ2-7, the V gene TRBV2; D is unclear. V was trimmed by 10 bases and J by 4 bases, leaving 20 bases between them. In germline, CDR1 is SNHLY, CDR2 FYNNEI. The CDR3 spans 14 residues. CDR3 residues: CATDRLGIEYEQYF. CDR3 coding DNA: TGTGCCACCGATAGACTGGGAATCGAGTACGAGCAGTACTTC.

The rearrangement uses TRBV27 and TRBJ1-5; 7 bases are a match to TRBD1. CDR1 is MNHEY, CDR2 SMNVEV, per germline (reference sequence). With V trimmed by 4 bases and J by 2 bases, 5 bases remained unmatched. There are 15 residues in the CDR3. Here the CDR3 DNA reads TGTGCCAGCAGTTCACCCGGGACAGGCAATCAGCCCCAGCATTTT. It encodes CASSSPGTGNQPQHF.

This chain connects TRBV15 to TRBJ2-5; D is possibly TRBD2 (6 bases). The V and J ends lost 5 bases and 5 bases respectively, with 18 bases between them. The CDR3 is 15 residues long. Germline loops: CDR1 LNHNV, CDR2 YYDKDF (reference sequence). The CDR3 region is CATSPRGSWGETQYF. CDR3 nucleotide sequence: TGTGCCACCAGCCCCCGGGGGAGCTGGGGGGAGACCCAGTACTTC.

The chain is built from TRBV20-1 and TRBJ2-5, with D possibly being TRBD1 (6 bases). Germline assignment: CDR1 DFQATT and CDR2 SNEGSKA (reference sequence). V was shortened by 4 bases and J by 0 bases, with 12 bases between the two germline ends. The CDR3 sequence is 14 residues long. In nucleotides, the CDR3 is TGCAGTGCTAATGTAGGGGACAACCAAGAGACCCAGTACTTC. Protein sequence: CSANVGDNQETQYF.

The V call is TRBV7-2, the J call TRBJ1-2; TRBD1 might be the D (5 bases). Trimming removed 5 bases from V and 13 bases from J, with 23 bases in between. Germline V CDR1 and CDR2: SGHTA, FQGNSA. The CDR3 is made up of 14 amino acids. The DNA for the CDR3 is TGTGCCAGCAGCCCTCCATTTATCCTAGGCAGGGTCACCTTC. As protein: CASSPPFILGRVTF.

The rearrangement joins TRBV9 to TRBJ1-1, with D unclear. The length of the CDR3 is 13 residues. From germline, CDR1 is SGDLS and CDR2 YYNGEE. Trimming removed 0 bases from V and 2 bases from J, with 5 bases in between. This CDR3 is CASSVGDNTEAFF. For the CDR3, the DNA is TGTGCCAGCAGCGTAGGGGATAACACTGAAGCTTTCTTT.

The CDR3 DNA is TGTGCCAGCAGCTTCCCTGGCGGGAGTCGTTACAATGAGCAGTTCTTC. This codes for CASSFPGGSRYNEQFF. The rearrangement links TRBV11-2 to TRBJ2-1, with 7 bases that match TRBD2. In germline, CDR1 is SGHAT, CDR2 FQNNGV. This CDR3 comprises 16 residues. The J segment lost 4 bases and the V segment lost 3 bases, leaving 9 bases of the junction unmatched.

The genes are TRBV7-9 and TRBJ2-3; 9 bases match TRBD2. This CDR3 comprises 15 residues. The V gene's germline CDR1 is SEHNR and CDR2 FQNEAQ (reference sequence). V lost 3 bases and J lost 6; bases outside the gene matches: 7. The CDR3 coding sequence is TGTGCCAGCAGCTTTGAAGCGGGAGGTTGGGATACGCAGTATTTT. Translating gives CASSFEAGGWDTQYF.

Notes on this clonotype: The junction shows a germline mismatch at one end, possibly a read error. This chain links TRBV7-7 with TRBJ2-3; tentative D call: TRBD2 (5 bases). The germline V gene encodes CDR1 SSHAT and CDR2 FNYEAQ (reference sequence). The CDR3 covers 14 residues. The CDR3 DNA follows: TGTGCTAGCAGCCTCCAGCGGAGCACAGATACGCAGTATTTT. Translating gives CASSLQRSTDTQYF.

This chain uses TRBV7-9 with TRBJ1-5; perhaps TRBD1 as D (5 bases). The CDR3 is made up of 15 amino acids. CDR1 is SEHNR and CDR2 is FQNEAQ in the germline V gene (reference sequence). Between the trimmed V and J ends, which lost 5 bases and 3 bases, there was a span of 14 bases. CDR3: CASSPPGALNQPQHF. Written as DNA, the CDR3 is TGTGCCAGCAGCCCCCCCGGGGCTCTCAATCAGCCCCAGCATTTT.

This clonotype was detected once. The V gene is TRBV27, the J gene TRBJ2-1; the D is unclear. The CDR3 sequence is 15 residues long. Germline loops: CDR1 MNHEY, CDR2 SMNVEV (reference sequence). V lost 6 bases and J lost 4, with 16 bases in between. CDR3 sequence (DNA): TGTGCCAGCAGCCTAAGCCACCCGGAGTACAATGAGCAGTTCTTC. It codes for CASSLSHPEYNEQFF.

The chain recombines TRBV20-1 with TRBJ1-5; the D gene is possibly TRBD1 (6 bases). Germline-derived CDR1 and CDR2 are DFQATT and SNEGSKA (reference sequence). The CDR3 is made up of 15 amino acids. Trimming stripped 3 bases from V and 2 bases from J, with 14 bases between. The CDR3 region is CSASLGQTRNQPQHF. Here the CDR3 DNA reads TGCAGTGCTAGCTTAGGACAGACCCGCAATCAGCCCCAGCATTTT.

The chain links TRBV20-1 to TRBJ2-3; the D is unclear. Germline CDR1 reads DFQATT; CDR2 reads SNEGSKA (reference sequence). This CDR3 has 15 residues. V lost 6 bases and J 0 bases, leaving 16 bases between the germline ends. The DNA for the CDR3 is TGCAGTGCAGGCCACGGGCCTACTAGCACAGATACGCAGTATTTT. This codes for CSAGHGPTSTDTQYF.

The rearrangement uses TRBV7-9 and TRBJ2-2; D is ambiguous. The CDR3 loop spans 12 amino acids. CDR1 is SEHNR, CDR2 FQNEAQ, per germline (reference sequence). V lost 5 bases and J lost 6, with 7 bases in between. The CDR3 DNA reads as TGTGCCAGCAGCCCTGGTGCCGGGGAGCTGTTTTTT. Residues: CASSPGAGELFF.

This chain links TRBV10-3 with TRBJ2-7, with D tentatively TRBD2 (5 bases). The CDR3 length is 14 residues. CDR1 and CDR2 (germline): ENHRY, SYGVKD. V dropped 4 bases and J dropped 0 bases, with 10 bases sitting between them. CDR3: CAISGEPSSYEQYF. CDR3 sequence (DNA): TGTGCCATCAGTGGGGAGCCCAGCTCCTACGAGCAGTACTTC.

CDR3 sequence: CASSLSVGSGGYTF. The CDR3 DNA sequence: TGTGCCAGCAGTTTATCGGTGGGGAGCGGTGGCTACACCTTC. The chain uses TRBV27 and TRBJ1-2; D uncertain. The CDR3 sequence is 14 residues long. Trimming took off 0 bases at V and 7 bases at J, with 12 bases between the two ends. The germline V gene has CDR1 MNHEY and CDR2 SMNVEV (reference sequence).

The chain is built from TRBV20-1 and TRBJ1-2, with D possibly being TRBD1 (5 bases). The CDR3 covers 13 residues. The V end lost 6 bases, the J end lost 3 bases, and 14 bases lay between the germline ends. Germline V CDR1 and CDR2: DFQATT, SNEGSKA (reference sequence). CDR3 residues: CSALDTRDYGYTF. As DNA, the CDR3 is TGCAGTGCATTGGACACTCGAGACTATGGCTACACCTTC.

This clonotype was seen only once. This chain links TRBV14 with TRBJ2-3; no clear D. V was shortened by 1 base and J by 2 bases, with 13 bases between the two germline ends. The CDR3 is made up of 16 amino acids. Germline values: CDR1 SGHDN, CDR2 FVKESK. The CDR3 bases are TGTGCCAGCAGCCAAGCCTTTGCCTCCCTCACAGATACGCAGTATTTT. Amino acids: CASSQAFASLTDTQYF. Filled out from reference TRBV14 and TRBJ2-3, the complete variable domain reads EAGVTQFPSHSVIEKGQTVTLRCDPISGHDNLYWYRRVMGKEIKFLLHFVKESKQDESGMPNNRFLAERTGGTYSTLKVQPAELEDSGVYFCASSQAFASLTDTQYFGPGTRLTVL.